This TCR beta chain was retrieved from a study of lymphopenia after photon versus proton radiotherapy. Study results and limitations: Oligoclonal CD8+ Temra expansion after nadir drove photon patients' diversity drop. Photon-treated patients lost naive T cells and TCR diversity; proton-treated stayed stable. Authors raise, but do not show, better survival with proton therapy. In patients who died, overall survival fell as post-nadir TCR diversity dropped more.

For this clone: The target antigen is unknown.

Sequenced by immunoSEQ multiplex PCR; TCRdb stores in-frame clones only, minus some. This table holds 150,000 to 200,000 clones, 70% to 90% found once. Germline V lookup: CDR1 MRHNA, CDR2 SNTAGT. This CDR3 is built from 13 residues. This TCR came from a man aged 50 or older with gastric cancer. The rearrangement joins TRBV6-4 to TRBJ2-1; 7 bases agree with TRBD1. Sequencing was performed on peripheral blood, taken from a patient treated with photon-based radiotherapy. The CDR3 is CATGTEQYNEQFF. The CDR3 DNA reads as TGTGCTACCGGGACAGAACAATACAATGAGCAGTTCTTC.